This is a list of T cell receptor beta chains from one sample in a study of radiation and T cells in renal cell carcinoma. Using immunoSEQ multiplex PCR, the repertoire was profiled, and TCRdb retains in-frame clones only, with some absent. The profile shows some 130,000 clones, 88% of them singletons. Sample: blood, taken from a patient whose treatment included radiotherapy and nephrectomy. All receptors come from an older woman with renal cell carcinoma. CDR3s include the opening cysteine and the closing phenylalanine or tryptophan. D genes are given only for firm matches. Where a row states a size, it is once, few, many or the class of an expanded clone; other rows omit it.

>TRBV5-1|15|-|-|TRBJ1-2
CASSLRRDSGYGYTF
TGCGCCAGCAGCTTGCGCAGGGACTCAGGCTATGGCTACACCTTC
>TRBV2|14|-|-|TRBJ1-1
CASSPRVLATEAFF
TGTGCCAGCAGCCCTCGGGTCCTGGCCACTGAAGCTTTCTTT
>TRBV11-2|12|TRBD1|-|TRBJ2-4
CASSLMGTEQYF
TGTGCCAGCAGCTTAATGGGGACAGAGCAGTACTTC
>TRBV9|16|-|-|TRBJ1-6
CASSVSLRVSDSPLHF
TGTGCCAGCAGCGTAAGTCTAAGGGTGTCTGATTCACCCCTCCACTTT
>TRBV15|16|TRBD1|-|TRBJ1-1
CATSRDGTVLNTEAFF
TGTGCCACCAGCAGAGACGGGACAGTCCTGAACACTGAAGCTTTCTTT
>TRBV30|14|-|-|TRBJ2-7
CAWSGGAASYEQYF
TGTGCCTGGAGTGGGGGGGCGGCTTCCTACGAGCAGTACTTC
>TRBV19|15|TRBD2|-|TRBJ2-7
CASSLRGVRTYEQYF
TGTGCCAGTAGTCTTCGGGGGGTACGGACCTACGAGCAGTACTTC
>TRBV7-2|16|-|-|TRBJ2-3
CASSLGGHPATDTQYF
TGTGCCAGCAGCTTGGGGGGCCATCCTGCCACAGATACGCAGTATTTT
>TRBV5-5|12|-|-|TRBJ2-7
CASSSSLIEQYF
TGTGCCAGCAGCTCTTCCTTAATCGAGCAGTACTTC
>TRBV7-2|16|-|few|TRBJ1-3
CASRSFPGGLGNTIYF
TGTGCCAGCAGGTCATTTCCGGGGGGCCTTGGAAACACCATATATTTT
>TRBV6-5|14|-|-|TRBJ2-7
CASSLLGGWGEQYF
TGTGCCAGCAGTTTATTAGGGGGTTGGGGCGAGCAGTACTTC
>TRBV19|15|TRBD1|-|TRBJ2-1
CASSIDGTGGDEQFF
TGTGCCAGTAGTATAGATGGGACAGGGGGCGATGAGCAGTTCTTC
>TRBV19|17|TRBD1|-|TRBJ1-4
CASSTPGQGATNEKLFF
TGTGCCAGTAGCACTCCGGGACAGGGGGCAACTAATGAAAAACTGTTTTTT
>TRBV30|14|-|-|TRBJ1-5
CAWGGRTSNQPQHF
TGTGCCTGGGGGGGCAGAACAAGCAATCAGCCCCAGCATTTT
>TRBV6-6|14|-|once|TRBJ1-1
CASSYSGKNTEAFF
TGTGCCAGCAGTTACTCCGGGAAGAACACTGAAGCTTTCTTT
>TRBV5-1|13|-|-|TRBJ2-5
CASSLEGQETQYF
TGCGCCAGCAGCTTGGAAGGGCAAGAGACCCAGTACTTC
>TRBV23-1|14|-|-|TRBJ2-7
CASSQSAGSDEQYF
TGCGCCAGCAGTCAATCGGCCGGATCGGACGAGCAGTACTTC
>TRBV18|14|-|once|TRBJ1-4
CASSPTSTYEKLFF
TGTGCCAGCTCACCAACGTCCACGTATGAAAAACTGTTTTTT
>TRBV28|15|TRBD2|-|TRBJ2-1
CASSLRTSGVNEQFF
TGTGCCAGCAGCCTCAGGACTAGCGGGGTAAATGAGCAGTTCTTC
>TRBV5-6|15|TRBD1|few|TRBJ1-6
CASSYSDRVDSPLHF
TGTGCCAGCAGCTACTCGGACAGGGTGGATTCACCCCTCCACTTT
>TRBV28|14|TRBD1|-|TRBJ1-2
CASSPGQAYYGYTF
TGTGCCAGCAGTCCGGGACAGGCTTACTATGGCTACACCTTC
>TRBV5-1|13|-|-|TRBJ2-1
CASSTGLNNEQFF
TGCGCCAGCAGCACGGGGCTTAACAATGAGCAGTTCTTC
>TRBV5-6|15|-|-|TRBJ1-6
CASSFWSSYNSPLHF
TGTGCCAGCAGCTTCTGGAGCTCCTATAATTCACCCCTCCACTTT
>TRBV11-3|13|TRBD1|-|TRBJ2-7
CASSHDREHEQYF
TGTGCCAGCAGCCATGACAGGGAACACGAGCAGTACTTC
>TRBV7-3|15|-|once|TRBJ1-3
CASSLTSAAGNTIYF
TGTGCCAGCAGCTTAACGTCTGCCGCTGGAAACACCATATATTTT
>TRBV7-2|14|TRBD1|-|TRBJ1-2
CASSLVGQGGGYTF
TGTGCCAGCAGCTTAGTGGGACAGGGGGGCGGCTACACCTTC
>TRBV6-6|15|TRBD1|-|TRBJ2-1
CASSLTGGSYNEQFF
TGTGCCAGCAGTTTAACAGGGGGCTCCTACAATGAGCAGTTCTTC
>TRBV18|13|-|-|TRBJ2-3
CASSPGVGDTQYF
TGTGCCAGCTCACCAGGGGTGGGAGATACGCAGTATTTT
>TRBV9|15|-|-|TRBJ2-2
CASSVEASRAGELFF
TGTGCCAGCAGCGTAGAGGCCTCCCGAGCCGGGGAGCTGTTTTTT
>TRBV7-2|16|TRBD2|-|TRBJ2-7
CASSLGLAGGLYEQYF
TGTGCCAGCAGCTTAGGACTAGCGGGGGGACTCTACGAGCAGTACTTC
>TRBV19|15|-|once|TRBJ1-5
CAIHPTGNSNQPQHF
TGTGCCATCCATCCTACAGGGAATAGCAATCAGCCCCAGCATTTT
>TRBV7-2|14|-|-|TRBJ2-7
CASSLAGGSYEQYF
TGTGCCAGCAGCTTAGCCGGGGGAAGTTACGAGCAGTACTTC
>TRBV18|14|-|few|TRBJ1-3
CASSPTGPSNTIYF
TGTGCCAGCTCACCAACCGGACCCTCGAACACCATATATTTT
>TRBV7-8|12|-|few|TRBJ1-2
CASSLRAGGYTF
TGTGCCAGCAGCTTACGGGCAGGGGGCTACACCTTC
>TRBV7-9|15|TRBD1|-|TRBJ2-2
CASSLTGGLAGELFF
TGTGCCAGCAGCTTAACAGGGGGGTTGGCCGGGGAGCTGTTTTTT
>TRBV5-1|14|TRBD1|-|TRBJ2-5
CASSWDSPQETQYF
TGCGCCAGCAGCTGGGACAGTCCCCAAGAGACCCAGTACTTC